This T cell receptor (beta chain) is drawn from a study of cytomegalovirus exposure and HLA in healthy donors. The primer mix had 60 Vbeta and 13 Jbeta primers. Sequencing was performed with immunoSEQ multiplex PCR; in TCRdb, only in-frame clones are kept and a portion is missing. The sample includes approximately 190,000 clones, roughly 13% of them seen just once. The CDR3 totals 15 residues. V lost 6 bases to trimming and J lost 0 bases; unmatched junction nucleotides: 8. The germline CDR1 and CDR2 sequences are SGHNT and YYREEE (reference sequence). This clone was seen more than once but under ten times. Antigen unknown. Study-wide findings and caveats: In a later analysis, across HLA loci, associated TCR counts were highest for DRB1, lowest for HLA-C. Segments of the TCR beta V type were, in most cases, productive about 87% or about 30% of the time in an earlier analysis. Versus the approximately 700-donor mean, an Asian-associated ancestry cluster reportedly showed fewer N-insertions in a later analysis.

The specimen sequenced was PBMCs. The sequence came from a middle-aged man in good health and CMV-seropositive. This chain joins TRBV5-4 and TRBJ2-7, with 8 bases matching TRBD2. The CDR3 DNA is TGTGCCAGCACCCGCGGGGGGACGGTCTCCTACGAGCAGTACTTC. Translated: CASTRGGTVSYEQYF.